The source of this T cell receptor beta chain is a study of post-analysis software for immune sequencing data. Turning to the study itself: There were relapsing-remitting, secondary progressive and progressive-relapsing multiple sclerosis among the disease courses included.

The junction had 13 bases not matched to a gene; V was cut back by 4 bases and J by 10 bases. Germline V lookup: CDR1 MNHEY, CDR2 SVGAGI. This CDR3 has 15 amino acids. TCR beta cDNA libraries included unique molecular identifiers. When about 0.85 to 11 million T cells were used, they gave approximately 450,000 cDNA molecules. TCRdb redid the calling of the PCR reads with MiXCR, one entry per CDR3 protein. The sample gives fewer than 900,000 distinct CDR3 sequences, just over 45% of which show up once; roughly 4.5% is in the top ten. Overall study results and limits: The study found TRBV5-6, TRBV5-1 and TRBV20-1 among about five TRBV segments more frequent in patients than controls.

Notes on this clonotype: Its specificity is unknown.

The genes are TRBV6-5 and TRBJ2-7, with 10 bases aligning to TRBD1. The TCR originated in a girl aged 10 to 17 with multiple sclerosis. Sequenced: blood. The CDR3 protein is CASSSETGGRRTQYF. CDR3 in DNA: TGTGCCAGCAGTTCCGAGACAGGGGGCAGGAGAACCCAGTACTTC.